These T cell receptor beta chains were read from a single sample in a study of CD8+ T cells in alopecia areata. The repertoire was sequenced with immunoSEQ multiplex PCR; TCRdb's copy has only in-frame clones and lacks some. Here the sample spans about 99,000 clones, 65% to 90% being singletons. The sample was CD8+ T cells sorted from blood, taken around week 31, from a patient treated with tofacitinib. The source is a human donor with alopecia areata. Each CDR3 is given with its conserved first and last residue. D genes are given only for firm matches. Only some rows state a clone size, as once, few, many or a class for expanded clones.

d_call clone_size j_call v_call cdr3_aa cdr3_nt
TRBD1 . TRBJ2-3 TRBV4-1 CASSQVPGQGPDTQYF TGCGCCAGCAGCCAAGTCCCGGGACAGGGGCCAGATACGCAGTATTTT
TRBD1 few TRBJ2-3 TRBV4-2 CASRPGTGTDTQYF TGTGCCAGCCGACCCGGGACAGGAACAGATACGCAGTATTTT
. . TRBJ1-6 TRBV5-4 CASSRNNSPLHF TGTGCCAGCAGCAGGAATAATTCACCCCTCCACTTT
TRBD1 . TRBJ2-1 TRBV19 CASARGPLDEQFF TGTGCCAGTGCCAGGGGGCCTCTCGATGAGCAGTTCTTC
TRBD2 . TRBJ2-1 TRBV7-9 CASTPGTSGTDEQFF TGTGCCAGCACTCCTGGGACTAGCGGGACGGATGAGCAGTTCTTC
TRBD2 . TRBJ2-1 TRBV6-5 CASSYSGGGSEQFF TGTGCCAGCAGTTACAGCGGGGGGGGTTCTGAGCAGTTCTTC
. . TRBJ2-1 TRBV6-5 CASRTPDEYNEQFF TGTGCCAGCAGAACGCCCGATGAATACAATGAGCAGTTCTTC
. . TRBJ1-2 TRBV2 CASSAKGSYYGYTF TGTGCCAGCAGTGCTAAGGGGAGCTACTATGGCTACACCTTC
TRBD1 once TRBJ1-2 TRBV6-5 CASMTGTYGYTF TGTGCCAGTATGACAGGGACCTATGGCTACACCTTC
. . TRBJ1-2 TRBV9 CASSPWRDGYTF TGTGCCAGCAGCCCCTGGAGGGATGGCTACACCTTC
. . TRBJ2-1 TRBV7-2 CASSSTTSSYNEQFF TGTGCCAGCAGCTCCACTACGAGCTCCTACAATGAGCAGTTCTTC
. . TRBJ2-4 TRBV15 CATSRDRRWGKNIQYF TGTGCCACCAGCAGAGATCGGAGATGGGGCAAAAACATTCAGTACTTC
TRBD2 . TRBJ2-1 TRBV2 CASSLTSGYNEQFF TGTGCCAGCAGTTTGACTAGCGGTTACAATGAGCAGTTCTTC
TRBD1 once TRBJ2-1 TRBV9 CASSVTGGTQYEQFF TGTGCCAGCAGCGTAACAGGGGGCACACAATATGAGCAGTTCTTC
. . TRBJ2-7 TRBV4-1 CASSGQSYEQYF TGCGCCAGCTCTGGACAATCGTACGAGCAGTACTTC
. . TRBJ2-3 TRBV5-1 CASSQSGTDTQYF TGCGCCAGCAGTCAGAGCGGCACAGATACGCAGTATTTT
TRBD2 . TRBJ2-5 TRBV7-2 CASSLVQGGFRETQYF TGTGCCAGCAGCTTAGTTCAGGGAGGGTTTAGAGAGACCCAGTACTTC
. few TRBJ2-3 TRBV4-1 CASSQAAAGGPTDTQYF TGCGCCAGCAGCCAGGCCGCTGCGGGTGGCCCCACAGATACGCAGTATTTT